Listed below are T cell receptor beta chains from one sample, sequenced in a study of blood T cell repertoires in COVID-19. Sequenced by immunoSEQ multiplex PCR; TCRdb stores in-frame clones only, minus some. The table includes a few hundred thousand clones, 87% detected once. Sequenced: PBMCs or T cells enriched from blood (not recorded which). Every receptor here comes from a woman aged 18-35 years who had recovered from COVID-19. CDR3s include the opening cysteine and the closing phenylalanine or tryptophan. Fields, in order: CDR3 protein, CDR3 length, V gene, J gene, clone size. The size of a clone is reported for some rows only, either as once, few or many, or as a class for expanded clones.

CDR3aa: CASSYDPPGVNYGYTF; len: 16; v_gene: TRBV6-5; j_gene: TRBJ1-2; abundance: -
CDR3aa: CASSAQGVSSTDTQYF; len: 16; v_gene: TRBV5-1; j_gene: TRBJ2-3; abundance: -
CDR3aa: CASSPDSYNQPQHF; len: 14; v_gene: TRBV6-5; j_gene: TRBJ1-5; abundance: once
CDR3aa: CATSDYSRNYGYTF; len: 14; v_gene: TRBV24-1; j_gene: TRBJ1-2; abundance: -
CDR3aa: CASSLGPRTSTDTQYF; len: 16; v_gene: TRBV5-1; j_gene: TRBJ2-3; abundance: -
CDR3aa: CASKVGTGLEDTEAFF; len: 16; v_gene: TRBV27; j_gene: TRBJ1-1; abundance: -
CDR3aa: CASSYRDRGTEAFF; len: 14; v_gene: TRBV6-2/TRBV6-3; j_gene: TRBJ1-1; abundance: -
CDR3aa: CASSSSRDLAGVTGELFF; len: 18; v_gene: TRBV7-6; j_gene: TRBJ2-2; abundance: -
CDR3aa: CASRQANQPQHF; len: 12; v_gene: TRBV28; j_gene: TRBJ1-5; abundance: once
CDR3aa: CASSRNRGGSSGANVLTF; len: 18; v_gene: TRBV19; j_gene: TRBJ2-6; abundance: -
CDR3aa: CASERGHTGELFF; len: 13; v_gene: TRBV28; j_gene: TRBJ2-2; abundance: -
CDR3aa: CASSLGRTPSGGQETQYF; len: 18; v_gene: TRBV5-1; j_gene: TRBJ2-5; abundance: -
CDR3aa: CASSIDGTSGRAITYNEQFF; len: 20; v_gene: TRBV19; j_gene: TRBJ2-1; abundance: -
CDR3aa: CASSFRGRYYGYTF; len: 14; v_gene: TRBV28; j_gene: TRBJ1-2; abundance: -
CDR3aa: CASSAQPGSENIQYF; len: 15; v_gene: TRBV9; j_gene: TRBJ2-4; abundance: -
CDR3aa: CASSFPQVAETYGYTF; len: 16; v_gene: TRBV28; j_gene: TRBJ1-2; abundance: once
CDR3aa: CASSSEQGAEQYF; len: 13; v_gene: TRBV7-2; j_gene: TRBJ2-7; abundance: -
CDR3aa: CASSEGTDTDTQYF; len: 14; v_gene: TRBV6-4; j_gene: TRBJ2-3; abundance: -
CDR3aa: CASSQAGTGDLYGYTF; len: 16; v_gene: TRBV4-3; j_gene: TRBJ1-2; abundance: -
CDR3aa: CASSPLAGGPRETQYF; len: 16; v_gene: TRBV5-5; j_gene: TRBJ2-5; abundance: -
CDR3aa: CASSGLAGGANTGELFF; len: 17; v_gene: TRBV19; j_gene: TRBJ2-2; abundance: -
CDR3aa: CASMRSNTGELFF; len: 13; v_gene: TRBV9; j_gene: TRBJ2-2; abundance: few
CDR3aa: CAVGEGPYGYTF; len: 12; v_gene: TRBV28; j_gene: TRBJ1-2; abundance: -
CDR3aa: CSVPGMGRTEAFF; len: 13; v_gene: TRBV29-1; j_gene: TRBJ1-1; abundance: -
CDR3aa: CASSRAGVGYEQYF; len: 14; v_gene: TRBV18; j_gene: TRBJ2-7; abundance: -
CDR3aa: CASSLVSVEAFF; len: 12; v_gene: TRBV7-9; j_gene: TRBJ1-1; abundance: many
CDR3aa: CASSQGGDSYEQYF; len: 14; v_gene: TRBV4-1; j_gene: TRBJ2-7; abundance: once
CDR3aa: CASSLSPGTEAYEQYF; len: 16; v_gene: TRBV5-5; j_gene: TRBJ2-7; abundance: -
CDR3aa: CASSPSTVQPNYGYTF; len: 16; v_gene: TRBV18; j_gene: TRBJ1-2; abundance: -
CDR3aa: CASSQEDRGAYGYTF; len: 15; v_gene: TRBV14; j_gene: TRBJ1-2; abundance: -
CDR3aa: CASSVWGQGGTETQYF; len: 16; v_gene: TRBV9; j_gene: TRBJ2-5; abundance: -
CDR3aa: CAISEGQGAMNTEAFF; len: 16; v_gene: TRBV10-3; j_gene: TRBJ1-1; abundance: -
CDR3aa: CASSPGVDTQYF; len: 12; v_gene: TRBV11-2; j_gene: TRBJ2-3; abundance: -
CDR3aa: CASSPRTGGNEKLFF; len: 15; v_gene: TRBV4-3; j_gene: TRBJ1-4; abundance: once
CDR3aa: CAISELGVTGTYGYTF; len: 16; v_gene: TRBV10-3; j_gene: TRBJ1-2; abundance: -
CDR3aa: CASSQDGQGPFLSYTF; len: 16; v_gene: TRBV4-2; j_gene: TRBJ1-2; abundance: -
CDR3aa: CASSTEGVPDGYTF; len: 14; v_gene: TRBV7-9; j_gene: TRBJ1-2; abundance: -
CDR3aa: CASSTGRGVYGYTF; len: 14; v_gene: TRBV7-3; j_gene: TRBJ1-2; abundance: once
CDR3aa: CASSQASGGMNYGYTF; len: 16; v_gene: TRBV14; j_gene: TRBJ1-2; abundance: -
CDR3aa: CASSVYYNEQFF; len: 12; v_gene: TRBV7-2; j_gene: TRBJ2-1; abundance: -
CDR3aa: CASSLERGGNSPLHF; len: 15; v_gene: TRBV7-9; j_gene: TRBJ1-6; abundance: -
CDR3aa: CASTGGGDEQFF; len: 12; v_gene: TRBV19; j_gene: TRBJ2-1; abundance: few
CDR3aa: CASSRGLGAYEQYF; len: 14; v_gene: TRBV5-6; j_gene: TRBJ2-7; abundance: -
CDR3aa: CASSRDRDHGYTF; len: 13; v_gene: TRBV6-5; j_gene: TRBJ1-2; abundance: -
CDR3aa: CASSPRVSGQETQYF; len: 15; v_gene: TRBV18; j_gene: TRBJ2-5; abundance: -
CDR3aa: CSASKAGAGTEAFF; len: 14; v_gene: TRBV20-1; j_gene: TRBJ1-1; abundance: -
CDR3aa: CASSHPVGDRGRNTIYF; len: 17; v_gene: TRBV4-3; j_gene: TRBJ1-3; abundance: -
CDR3aa: CASRPTGLNEKLFF; len: 14; v_gene: TRBV6-2/TRBV6-3; j_gene: TRBJ1-4; abundance: -
CDR3aa: CASSSGDRGLNSPLHF; len: 16; v_gene: TRBV7-8; j_gene: TRBJ1-6; abundance: -
CDR3aa: CASSVESDQPQHF; len: 13; v_gene: TRBV9; j_gene: TRBJ1-5; abundance: -
CDR3aa: CASSGRDRGSSPLHF; len: 15; v_gene: TRBV2; j_gene: TRBJ1-6; abundance: few